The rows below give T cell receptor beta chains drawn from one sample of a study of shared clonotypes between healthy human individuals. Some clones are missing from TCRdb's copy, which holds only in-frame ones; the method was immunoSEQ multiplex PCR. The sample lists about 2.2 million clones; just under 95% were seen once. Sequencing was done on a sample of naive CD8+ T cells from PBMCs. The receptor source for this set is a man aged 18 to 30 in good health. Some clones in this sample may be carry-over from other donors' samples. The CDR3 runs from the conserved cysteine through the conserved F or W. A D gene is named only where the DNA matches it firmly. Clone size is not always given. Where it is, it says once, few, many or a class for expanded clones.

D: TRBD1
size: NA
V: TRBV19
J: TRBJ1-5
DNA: TGTGCCAGTAGTAGGGACAGATTTGATCAGCCCCAGCATTTT
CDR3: CASSRDRFDQPQHF

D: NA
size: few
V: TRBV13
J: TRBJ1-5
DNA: TGTGCCAGCAGCTTAGGCTCCTTTCAGAATCAGCCCCAGCATTTT
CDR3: CASSLGSFQNQPQHF

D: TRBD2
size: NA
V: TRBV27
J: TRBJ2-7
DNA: TGTGCCAGCAGTTTAGCGGGGGGGCAGTCCTACGAGCAGTACTTC
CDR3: CASSLAGGQSYEQYF

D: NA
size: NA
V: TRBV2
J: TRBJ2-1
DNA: TGTGCCAGCAGTCCGGGGGCGGGAGATTACAATGAGCAGTTCTTC
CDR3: CASSPGAGDYNEQFF

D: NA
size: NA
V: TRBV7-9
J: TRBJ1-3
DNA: TGTGCCAGCAGCTTAGCTCCGGCAGGCAGCTCTTCCTCTGGAAACACCATATATTTT
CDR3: CASSLAPAGSSSSGNTIYF

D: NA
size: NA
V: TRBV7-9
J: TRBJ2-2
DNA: TGTGCCAGCAGCGCGATAGCGCAACGGTTCGCCGGGGAGCTGTTTTTT
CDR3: CASSAIAQRFAGELFF

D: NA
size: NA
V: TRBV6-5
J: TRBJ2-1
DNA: TGTGCCAGCAGTTATTCCAGGGGGGTCTACAATGAGCAGTTCTTC
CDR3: CASSYSRGVYNEQFF

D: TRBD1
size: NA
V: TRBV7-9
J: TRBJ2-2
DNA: TGTGCCAGCAGCGCCCACCGGGACAGGGTCAATACCGGGGAGCTGTTTTTT
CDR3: CASSAHRDRVNTGELFF

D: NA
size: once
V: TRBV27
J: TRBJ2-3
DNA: TGTGCCAGCGGAATGCTTCGCCTGGATACGCAGTATTTT
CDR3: CASGMLRLDTQYF

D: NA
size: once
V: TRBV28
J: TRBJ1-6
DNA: TGTGCCAGCAGTTTCGTAGGGGGGAATTCACCCCTCCACTTT
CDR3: CASSFVGGNSPLHF

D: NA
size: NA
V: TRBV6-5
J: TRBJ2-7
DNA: TGTGCCACCCGATTCTCGAGCTCCTACGAGCAGTACTTC
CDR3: CATRFSSSYEQYF

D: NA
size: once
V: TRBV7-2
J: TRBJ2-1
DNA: TGTGCCAGCAGCTTAGCCGGAGGGGCCTACAATGAGCAGTTCTTC
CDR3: CASSLAGGAYNEQFF

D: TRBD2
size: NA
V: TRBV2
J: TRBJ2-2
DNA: TGTGCCAGCAGGGGGACTAGCGGGATGACGAACACCGGGGAGCTGTTTTTT
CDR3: CASRGTSGMTNTGELFF

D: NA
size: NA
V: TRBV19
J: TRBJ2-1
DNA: TGTGCCAGTAGTATCACAGCGGAGGCCTACAATGAGCAGTTCTTC
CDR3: CASSITAEAYNEQFF

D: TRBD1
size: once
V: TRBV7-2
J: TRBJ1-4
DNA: TGTGCCAGCAGCTCGAGACAGGGGGGTGAAAAACTGTTTTTT
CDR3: CASSSRQGGEKLFF

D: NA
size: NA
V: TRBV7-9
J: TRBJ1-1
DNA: TGTGCCAGCAGCTTAGTGGACACCTACACTGAAGCTTTCTTT
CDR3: CASSLVDTYTEAFF

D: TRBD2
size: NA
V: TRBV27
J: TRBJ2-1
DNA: TGTGCCAGCAGTCCCCTACTAGCGGGGGTATCCTACAATGAGCAGTTCTTC
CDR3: CASSPLLAGVSYNEQFF